The 15 T cell receptor beta chains below come from one sample, sequenced in a study of T cell responses to AZD1222 COVID-19 vaccine. Here immunoSEQ multiplex PCR was the method, and the copy in TCRdb shows in-frame clones only, minus some. Among approximately 150,000 clones listed, roughly 86% were seen once. The sequences come from peripheral blood, collected 28 days after the second dose of the MenACWY control vaccine. These TCRs come from an adult who received the MenACWY meningococcal vaccine as a control.

The chain is built from TRBV7-9 and TRBJ1-1; perhaps TRBD1 as D (5 bases). This CDR3 is 15 amino acids long. CDR1 SEHNR and CDR2 FQNEAQ come from the germline V gene (reference sequence). V lost 4 bases, J lost 1 base, and 13 bases lay in between. The CDR3 is CASSSTDQGNTEAFF. CDR3 in DNA: TGTGCCAGCAGCTCCACCGACCAGGGGAACACTGAAGCTTTCTTT.

The rearrangement uses TRBV7-3 and TRBJ2-5; 9 bases line up with TRBD1. The CDR3 runs to 15 residues. CDR1 and CDR2 (germline): SGHTA, FQGTGA. Trimming at V came to 4 bases and at J to 4 bases, leaving 7 bases not matched to a gene. DNA for the CDR3: TGTGCCAGCAGCTCGACAGGGGGGGTCGGAGAGACCCAGTACTTC. Amino acids: CASSSTGGVGETQYF.

This chain connects TRBV28 to TRBJ1-1; D is unclear. Trimming took 3 bases from V and 9 from J, leaving 17 bases between them. The length of the CDR3 is 14 residues. The V gene's germline CDR1 is MDHEN and CDR2 SYDVKM. The CDR3 DNA reads as TGTGCCAGCAGTTTCCAAAGGATCGTCGCGCAAGCTTTCTTT. This sequence encodes CASSFQRIVAQAFF.

The V gene is TRBV27, the J gene TRBJ1-1; 7 nucleotides align to TRBD1. Unmatched junction bases numbered 11, after V lost 7 bases and J lost 3 bases. Germline CDR1 is MNHEY and CDR2 is SMNVEV (reference sequence). The CDR3 is made up of 15 amino acids. CDR3 nucleotide sequence: TGTGCCAGCACCCCAGTGTGGCAGGGGGACACTGAAGCTTTCTTT. Encoded protein: CASTPVWQGDTEAFF.

The rearrangement joins TRBV19 to TRBJ1-4; D is possibly TRBD1 (6 bases). Germline CDR1 LNHDA, CDR2 SQIVND (reference sequence). With 3 bases removed from V and 8 bases from J, the gap between germline ends came to 16 bases. This CDR3 contains 15 residues. The CDR3 region is CASSIGGRGREKLFF. The CDR3 coding sequence is TGTGCCAGTAGTATCGGTGGCAGGGGACGGGAAAAACTGTTTTTT.

This chain links TRBV4-3 with TRBJ2-1; 7 bases line up with TRBD2. The ends lost 4 bases at V and 8 bases at J; junction bases unmatched: 5. This CDR3 has 13 amino acids. CDR1 is LGHNA, CDR2 YSLEER, per germline. Here the CDR3 reads CASSRDYVYEQFF. The DNA of the CDR3 is TGCGCCAGCAGCCGGGACTACGTCTATGAGCAGTTCTTC.

This clone was seen once. Compared with germline, one end of the junction differs, possibly owing to a read error. V usage is TRBV4-1 and J usage is TRBJ2-4, with TRBD1 matching over 7 bases. The CDR3 spans 15 residues. CDR1 and CDR2 from the germline V gene are MGHRA and YSYEKL. Written as DNA, the CDR3 is TGCGCCAGCAGCCAAGTGGGGACAGAAAAAACCATTCAGTACTTC. This codes for CASSQVGTEKTIQYF.

V and J are TRBV28 and TRBJ2-7; 10 nucleotides align to TRBD1. V shed 8 bases, J shed 2 bases, and the junction held 3 bases outside the gene matches. CDR3 size: 13 residues. Germline assignment: CDR1 MDHEN and CDR2 SYDVKM. CDR3 region: CASLGQGAYEQYF. CDR3 DNA: TGTGCCAGCCTCGGACAGGGGGCCTACGAGCAGTACTTC.

V is TRBV5-6 and J is TRBJ1-1; the D is unclear. This CDR3 is 14 amino acids long. Germline values: CDR1 SGHDT, CDR2 YYEEEE. The germline V and J ends were trimmed by 4 bases and 3 bases, with 13 bases remaining between them. Here the CDR3 DNA reads TGTGCCAGCAGCCGAAGACGAGGTTACACTGAAGCTTTCTTT. This encodes CASSRRRGYTEAFF.

This chain uses TRBV4-3 with TRBJ1-1; no reliable D call. V shed 4 bases and J shed 4 bases, with 10 bases lying between them. Germline V gene sequence: CDR1 LGHNA, CDR2 YSLEER. The CDR3 extends over 13 amino acids. CDR3 nucleotides: TGCGCCAGCAGCCTTCTGGGGAGCACTGAAGCTTTCTTT. Its translation is CASSLLGSTEAFF.

This chain links TRBV2 with TRBJ1-5; no clear D. Germline CDR1 SNHLY, CDR2 FYNNEI. Trimming removed 2 bases at V and 4 bases at J, with 6 bases between. This CDR3 is 13 amino acids long. The DNA of the CDR3 is TGTGCCAGCAGTGAATGGGAGAATCAGCCCCAGCATTTT. The encoded protein is CASSEWENQPQHF.

J is TRBJ1-2 and V is TRBV6-5; 7 bases map to TRBD1. The CDR3 length is 13 residues. The ends lost 5 bases at V and 7 bases at J; junction bases unmatched: 7. CDR1 and CDR2 from the germline V gene are MNHEY and SVGAGI. Written as DNA, the CDR3 is TGTGCCAGCAGTCCTAGACAGGGACGTGGCTACACCTTC. Its protein product is CASSPRQGRGYTF.

CDR3 sequence (DNA): TGTGCCAGCAGCCCCGGGACAGTTTACAATGAGCAGTTCTTC. It specifies CASSPGTVYNEQFF. This chain uses TRBV5-4 with TRBJ2-1; 7 bases are a match to TRBD1. CDR3 length equals 14 residues. Germline lookup yields CDR1 SGHNT and CDR2 YYREEE (reference sequence). Unmatched junction bases numbered 5, after V lost 4 bases and J lost 4 bases. The full variable domain, rest sourced from reference TRBV5-4 and TRBJ2-1, is ETGVTQSPTHLIKTRGQQVTLRCSSQSGHNTVSWYQQALGQGPQFIFQYYREEENGRGNFPPRFSGLQFPNYSSELNVNALELDDSALYLCASSPGTVYNEQFFGPGTRLTVL.

The chain has TRBV7-2 and TRBJ2-5; either TRBD1 or TRBD2 may fit D (6 bases each). The CDR3 contains 14 residues. The V end lost 3 bases, the J end lost 2 bases, and 10 bases lay between the germline ends. CDR1 and CDR2 from the germline V gene are SGHTA and FQGNSA. Here the CDR3 reads CASSFQGRQETQYF. The DNA for the CDR3 is TGTGCCAGCAGCTTCCAGGGGAGGCAAGAGACCCAGTACTTC.

The chain uses TRBV7-9 and TRBJ2-3; TRBD2 might be the D (5 bases). This CDR3 region has 15 residues. Germline CDR1 SEHNR, CDR2 FQNEAQ (reference sequence). V was trimmed by 0 bases and J by 6 bases, leaving 13 bases between them. The CDR3 DNA follows: TGTGCCAGCAGCTTAGCGGGAGCCCCGTCGGATACGCAGTATTTT. Translating gives CASSLAGAPSDTQYF. The full variable domain, in which reference TRBV7-9 and TRBJ2-3 provide the parts outside the CDR3, is DTGVSQNPRHKITKRGQNVTFRCDPISEHNRLYWYRQTLGQGPEFLTYFQNEAQLEKSRLLSDRFSAERPKGSFSTLEIQRTEQGDSAMYLCASSLAGAPSDTQYFGPGTRLTVL.